Listed below are T cell receptor beta chains from one sample, sequenced in a study of blood T cell repertoires in COVID-19. The method was immunoSEQ multiplex PCR; TCRdb's version includes in-frame clones alone and lacks a portion of them. This sample has almost 55,000 clones, with approximately 80% found just once. The sample comprised peripheral blood. These receptors all come from a man in his fifties with acute or convalescent COVID-19. The CDR3 runs from the conserved cysteine through the conserved F or W. D genes are given only for firm matches. Some rows mark clone size as missing; the rest say once, few, many or name a class of expanded clone.

abundance	d_gene	v_gene	j_gene	len	CDR3nt	CDR3aa
.	TRBD1	TRBV7-3	TRBJ1-2	15	TGTGCCAGCAGCCCCGACAGGGGGCGTAACTATGGCTACACCTTC	CASSPDRGRNYGYTF
.	TRBD1	TRBV6-5	TRBJ1-4	15	TGTGCCAGCAGTTACTCGAGACAGGGTAATGAAAAACTGTTTTTT	CASSYSRQGNEKLFF
.	.	TRBV7-5	TRBJ2-2	16	TGTGCCAGTACCGGGACTAGCGTGGCGAACACCGGGGAGCTGTTTTTT	CASTGTSVANTGELFF
few	TRBD2	TRBV4-2	TRBJ2-3	17	TGTGCCAGCAGCCAAGATGGAACTAGCGGGAGCACAGATACGCAGTATTTT	CASSQDGTSGSTDTQYF
.	TRBD1	TRBV7-8	TRBJ1-2	14	TGTGCCAGCAGCTTAGGTAGGACAGGGGACGGCTACACCTTC	CASSLGRTGDGYTF
.	TRBD1	TRBV5-1	TRBJ1-1	15	TGCGCCAGCAGCGCGTTTGACAGGGTGAACACTGAAGCTTTCTTT	CASSAFDRVNTEAFF
.	TRBD1	TRBV2	TRBJ2-6	17	TGTGCCAGCACCGGGGAACAGGGGGTCCCCGGGGCCAACGTCCTGACTTTC	CASTGEQGVPGANVLTF
.	.	TRBV9	TRBJ1-6	13	TGTGCCAGCAGCTTAACAGGGAATTCACCCCTCCACTTT	CASSLTGNSPLHF
.	.	TRBV5-6	TRBJ2-7	18	TGTGCCAGCAGCTTGGGGGGCCCTCAGGGGCCCCGAGGGTACGAGCAGTACTTC	CASSLGGPQGPRGYEQYF
.	TRBD2	TRBV9	TRBJ2-1	15	TGTGCCAGCAGCCCTTCCGGGACTAGTGGGTATGAGCAGTTCTTC	CASSPSGTSGYEQFF
.	TRBD2	TRBV10-3	TRBJ2-3	17	TGTGCCATCAGTGGTTATAGCGGGACCCCCAGCACAGATACGCAGTATTTT	CAISGYSGTPSTDTQYF
.	.	TRBV7-3	TRBJ1-1	15	TGTGCCAGCAGCGGCTTACGACTTATTAACACTGAAGCTTTCTTT	CASSGLRLINTEAFF
.	.	TRBV21-1	TRBJ2-1	17	TGTGCCAGCAGCAAAGGGAACAGGGGGCTAATCTACAATGAGCAGTTCTTC	CASSKGNRGLIYNEQFF
.	.	TRBV5-1	TRBJ1-1	14	TGCGCCAGCAGCCTGGAGCAGGGGTACACTGAAGCTTTCTTT	CASSLEQGYTEAFF
.	TRBD1	TRBV5-4	TRBJ1-5	17	TGTGCCAGCAGCGTAGGGGGACAGCTATATAGCAATCAGCCCCAGCATTTT	CASSVGGQLYSNQPQHF
.	TRBD2	TRBV11-2	TRBJ2-3	16	TGTGCCAGCAGCTTCGGGACTAACCCGAGCACAGATACGCAGTATTTT	CASSFGTNPSTDTQYF
once	TRBD2	TRBV2	TRBJ2-1	15	TGTGCCAGCAGTGCAGGCGGGGGGGCGTACAATGAGCAGTTCTTC	CASSAGGGAYNEQFF
.	.	TRBV20-1	TRBJ2-1	10	TGCAGTGGACACCTAAATGAGCAGTTCTTC	CSGHLNEQFF
.	.	TRBV14	TRBJ2-6	16	TGTGCCAGCAGCCAAGAGGCAAAATCTGGGGCCAACGTCCTGACTTTC	CASSQEAKSGANVLTF
.	.	TRBV5-1	TRBJ2-5	13	TGCGCCAGCAGCTTGGATCGGCAAGAGACCCAGTACTTC	CASSLDRQETQYF
few	.	TRBV9	TRBJ1-2	14	TGTGCCAGCAGCCAACTCTTCCCGAACTATGGCTACACCTTC	CASSQLFPNYGYTF
.	.	TRBV12-3/TRBV12-4	TRBJ2-3	11	TGTGCCAGCGTGAGAGGGCCTGTGCAGTATTTT	CASVRGPVQYF
.	.	TRBV2	TRBJ1-6	16	TGTGCCATCCAAGGGGGGGCGAGCTCCTATAATTCACCCCTCCACTTT	CAIQGGASSYNSPLHF
.	TRBD1	TRBV6-5	TRBJ1-6	15	TGTGCCAGCAGTTACTCCGCACAGGGGGTTTCACCCCTCCACTTT	CASSYSAQGVSPLHF
.	TRBD1	TRBV5-4	TRBJ2-5	16	TGTGCCAGCAGCTTGGCCGACAGGGGGTCACAAGAGACCCAGTACTTC	CASSLADRGSQETQYF
.	TRBD2	TRBV12-5	TRBJ2-3	15	TGTGCTAGTGGTTTGGTCCTAGCGGGGGCAGATACGCAGTATTTT	CASGLVLAGADTQYF
.	.	TRBV28	TRBJ1-1	12	TGTGCCAGCAGTCTCCAGGACAGAGAAGCTTTCTTT	CASSLQDREAFF
.	.	TRBV10-2	TRBJ1-2	15	TGCGCCAGCAGTGACGGAGGACTGGCTAACTATGGCTACACCTTC	CASSDGGLANYGYTF
.	.	TRBV18	TRBJ1-4	14	TGTGCCAGCTCAAGAAGCCGTACTAATGAAAAACTGTTTTTT	CASSRSRTNEKLFF
.	TRBD2	TRBV7-3	TRBJ2-3	16	TGTGCCAGCAGCTTAGGACTAGCGGGGTACACAGATACGCAGTATTTT	CASSLGLAGYTDTQYF
.	.	TRBV9	TRBJ1-2	15	TGTGCCAGCAGCGTAGCATCCGTCAGTCCCTATGGCTACACCTTC	CASSVASVSPYGYTF
.	TRBD2	TRBV27	TRBJ2-1	15	TGTGCCAGCAGTTCTACTAGCGGGAGCATGAATGAGCAGTTCTTC	CASSSTSGSMNEQFF
few	.	TRBV18	TRBJ2-7	16	TGTGCCAGCTCACCTGAACGCCTTAGCGTCTCCTACGAGCAGTACTTC	CASSPERLSVSYEQYF
.	.	TRBV5-6	TRBJ2-7	12	TGTGCCAGCAGCGACGACAGCTACGAGCAGTACTTC	CASSDDSYEQYF
.	.	TRBV15	TRBJ2-1	12	TGTGCCACCAGCAGGGGAGACAATGAGCAGTTCTTC	CATSRGDNEQFF
.	TRBD2	TRBV6-4	TRBJ2-1	14	TGTGCCAGCAGTATGACTAGCGGGAGTGATGAGCAGTTCTTC	CASSMTSGSDEQFF
.	.	TRBV9	TRBJ1-1	12	TGTGCCAGCGGTCCCCAGGGGACTGAAGCTTTCTTT	CASGPQGTEAFF
.	TRBD2	TRBV6-5	TRBJ2-7	13	TGTGCCAGCAGAGCGGGAGCATCCCTCGAGCAGTACTTC	CASRAGASLEQYF
.	.	TRBV29-1	TRBJ1-3	15	TGCAGCGTTCAAGGAGACAGAGGCTCTGGAAACACCATATATTTT	CSVQGDRGSGNTIYF
.	.	TRBV9	TRBJ1-4	15	TGTGCCAGCAGCGTAGGAGGCAGGAGGAATGAAAAACTGTTTTTT	CASSVGGRRNEKLFF
.	.	TRBV6-6	TRBJ2-3	16	TGTGCCAGCAGTTACTCGAGTCCGAGACAGGACGGTACGCAGTATTTT	CASSYSSPRQDGTQYF
.	.	TRBV5-1	TRBJ1-1	13	TGCGCCAGCAGCGCTCCGGGAGGTAATGAAGCTTTCTTT	CASSAPGGNEAFF
.	.	TRBV9	TRBJ1-1	12	TGTGCCAGCAGTCTAGCCGGGTCAGAAGCTTTCTTT	CASSLAGSEAFF
.	.	TRBV5-5	TRBJ2-3	15	TGTGCCAGCATTCTGCGAATTCCTAGCACAGATACGCAGTATTTT	CASILRIPSTDTQYF
.	.	TRBV7-9	TRBJ2-7	16	TGTGCCAGCAGCCTAGAAGCGGCGGGGAGCTCCTACGAGCAGTACTTC	CASSLEAAGSSYEQYF
.	.	TRBV27	TRBJ1-6	14	TGTGCCAGCAGTCGATTGATGACAGCTACACCCCTCCACTTT	CASSRLMTATPLHF
medium-sized	.	TRBV27	TRBJ1-1	11	TGTGCCAGCAGTTTCCTTGGGAGGGGTTTCTTT	CASSFLGRGFF
once	TRBD1	TRBV11-1	TRBJ2-1	13	TGTGCCAGCAGCCCGCGGACAGGGGGCGTGGGGTTCTTC	CASSPRTGGVGFF
.	TRBD2	TRBV12-3/TRBV12-4	TRBJ2-3	13	TGTGCCAGCAGTATACTAGCGGGAAATACGCAGTATTTT	CASSILAGNTQYF
few	TRBD2	TRBV6-5	TRBJ2-1	15	TGTGCCAGCAGTTATGGACTAGCGGACTTCAATGAGCAGTTCTTC	CASSYGLADFNEQFF
.	.	TRBV27	TRBJ2-7	14	TGTGCCAGCAGTTTGGGGACTGGGGCCTACGAGCAGTACTTC	CASSLGTGAYEQYF
.	TRBD2	TRBV29-1	TRBJ2-5	15	TGCAGCGTTGAGAGCCAGAGCGGGAGAGATGAGACCCAGTACTTC	CSVESQSGRDETQYF
once	.	TRBV2	TRBJ2-3	15	TGTGCCAGCATCCTAAGGGGGGGGTTCACAGATACGCAGTATTTT	CASILRGGFTDTQYF
.	.	TRBV4-1	TRBJ2-7	14	TGCGCCAGCAGCCAGGGCGGGGCCACCTACGAGCAGTACTTC	CASSQGGATYEQYF
.	TRBD1	TRBV5-1	TRBJ1-2	15	TGCGCCAGCAGCTTGACGGGACAGGAGGGCTATGGCTACACCTTC	CASSLTGQEGYGYTF